The clone carrying this T cell receptor beta chain was found a few times. Its antigen is not known. This sample was taken from a study of OX40 agonist ivuxolimab in advanced cancers. About the study: Ivuxolimab doses were 0.01, 0.1, 0.3, 1.5, 3 or 10 mg/kg every 2 weeks. Study outcomes and limitations: The average count of expanded clones was higher among CD8+ T cells than among CD4+.

The CDR3 has 17 residues. Germline V gene sequence: CDR1 SGHDN, CDR2 FVKESK. The ends were cut back, 0 bases at V and 5 bases at J, with 17 bases in the middle. Clones were read by immunoSEQ multiplex PCR, and TCRdb kept only the in-frame ones, dropping some. The sample records 100,000 to 150,000 clones, 92% being singletons. V and J are TRBV14 and TRBJ1-5, with D hard to call. The source of this sequence is an adult with an advanced solid tumor such as melanoma, head and neck, liver or kidney cancer. The sequencing here drew on CD4+ or CD8+ T cells sorted from blood, taken in a trial of the OX40 agonist ivuxolimab. This CDR3 is CASSQDWAHTLYQPQHF. DNA of the CDR3: TGTGCCAGCAGCCAAGATTGGGCCCACACCCTGTATCAGCCCCAGCATTTT. Supplemented by reference TRBV14 and TRBJ1-5, the full variable domain reads EAGVTQFPSHSVIEKGQTVTLRCDPISGHDNLYWYRRVMGKEIKFLLHFVKESKQDESGMPNNRFLAERTGGTYSTLKVQPAELEDSGVYFCASSQDWAHTLYQPQHFGDGTRLSIL.